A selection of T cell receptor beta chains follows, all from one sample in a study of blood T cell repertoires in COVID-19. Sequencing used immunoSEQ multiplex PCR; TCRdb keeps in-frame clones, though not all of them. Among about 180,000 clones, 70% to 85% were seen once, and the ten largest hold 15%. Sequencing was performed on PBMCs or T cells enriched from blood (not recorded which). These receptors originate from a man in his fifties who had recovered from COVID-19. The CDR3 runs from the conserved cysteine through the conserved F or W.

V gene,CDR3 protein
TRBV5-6,CASSRTGAGEKLFF
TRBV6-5,CASSRTRGETQYF
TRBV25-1,CASSPTGGIDEQYF
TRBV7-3,CASSSQRVGGYTF
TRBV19,CASSMEATRGRTYEQYF
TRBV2,CASIRDRGAEEQYF
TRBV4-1,CASSRELSSYNEQFF
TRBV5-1,CASSLPDSHEQYF
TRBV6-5,CATRRGQGRDEAFF
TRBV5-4,CASTRGGFIYGYTF
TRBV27,CASSGDRVMNTEAFF
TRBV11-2,CASSLDRETGELFF